One sample yielded the 13 T cell receptor beta chains listed below, sequenced in a study of T cell repertoires in cytomegalovirus infection. TCRdb processed the reads anew with MiXCR; each CDR3 protein has one entry. Among roughly 230,000 distinct CDR3 sequences listed, roughly 6.5% were seen once. The sample comprised PBMCs. The receptors originated from a human donor in good health (CMV status not recorded). Some clones in this sample may be carry-over from other donors' samples.

The V gene is TRBV5-5, the J gene TRBJ2-1; D is unresolved. This CDR3 is built from 13 residues. The germline V gene has CDR1 SGHKS and CDR2 YYEKEE (reference sequence). Trimming shortened V by 0 bases and J by 9 bases, and 10 bases separated the two germline ends. Here the CDR3 DNA reads TGTGCCAGCAGCTTGGAGGTCGGGCGTGAGCAGTTCTTC. Protein: CASSLEVGREQFF.

This clonotype was picked up many times. V and J are TRBV7-2 and TRBJ1-2, with D unresolved. CDR3 length: 15 residues. Trimming took off 1 base at V and 0 bases at J, with 9 bases between the two ends. Germline lookup yields CDR1 SGHTA and CDR2 FQGNSA. The chain's CDR3 is CASSLGAVANYGYTF. The CDR3, as DNA: TGTGCCAGCAGCTTAGGGGCAGTAGCTAACTATGGCTACACCTTC.

In this sample, this clonotype turned up many times. The gene calls are TRBV30 and TRBJ1-1, with D tentatively TRBD1 (5 bases). V shed 7 bases and J shed 7 bases, with 19 bases lying between them. The CDR3 is 13 residues long. CDR1 is GTSNPN and CDR2 is SVGIG in the germline V gene (reference sequence). CDR3 in DNA: TGTGCCTACCGACAGAGCAACACCCTTGAAGCTTTCTTT. As protein: CAYRQSNTLEAFF.

This clonotype occurred many times. The chain couples TRBV20-1 to TRBJ2-7; D not certain. V was cut by 5 bases and J by 0 bases, with 14 bases left in between. There are 14 residues in the CDR3. Germline assignment: CDR1 DFQATT and CDR2 SNEGSKA (reference sequence). DNA for the CDR3: TGCAGTGCTGAACCTCTAGTAGCCTCCTACGAGCAGTACTTC. It is translated as CSAEPLVASYEQYF.

The table lists this clonotype with many counts. The chain couples TRBV2 to TRBJ2-5; D remains ambiguous. CDR3 length: 14 amino acids. Germline V gene lookup returns CDR1 SNHLY and CDR2 FYNNEI. The V end was cut by 4 bases, the J end by 1 base, with 10 bases between. For the CDR3, the DNA is TGTGCCAGCAGTGTTTCACCCGTCCAAGAGACCCAGTACTTC. Protein sequence: CASSVSPVQETQYF.

This clonotype was detected many times. The chain employs TRBV5-5 and TRBJ2-6; TRBD1 might be the D (6 bases). There are 18 residues in the CDR3. CDR1 is SGHKS, CDR2 YYEKEE, per germline (reference sequence). V lost 6 bases, J lost 4 bases, and 23 bases lay in between. CDR3 DNA: TGTGCCAGCACCCTGTGGGCAGGGCAGGGGACCGGGGCCAACGTCCTGACTTTC. It encodes CASTLWAGQGTGANVLTF.

This clonotype was detected ten times or more. The chain has TRBV7-3 and TRBJ1-1, with D perhaps TRBD1 (6 bases). V was trimmed by 5 bases and J by 1 base, leaving 17 bases between them. CDR1 is SGHTA and CDR2 is FQGTGA in the germline V gene. The CDR3 contains 16 residues. The CDR3 DNA sequence: TGTGCCAGCAGCCTTAACAGGGCAGGGAGGAACACTGAAGCTTTCTTT. Translated: CASSLNRAGRNTEAFF.

The table lists this clonotype with a few counts. The genes are TRBV18 and TRBJ2-3, with TRBD2 as a possible D gene (5 bases). The CDR3 spans 16 residues. Germline loops: CDR1 KGHSH, CDR2 LQKENI. V shed 0 bases and J shed 0 bases, with 10 bases lying between them. The CDR3 nucleotides are TGTGCCAGCTCACCACCAAGCGGCAGTAGCACAGATACGCAGTATTTT. Translated: CASSPPSGSSTDTQYF.

The V and J genes are TRBV23-1 and TRBJ1-3; D gene ambiguous. TRBV23-1 is assigned to the ORF class and has an uncertain function. This CDR3 contains 15 residues. Trimming took off 4 bases at V and 0 bases at J, with 10 bases between the two ends. CDR3 protein: CASSPNRYSGNTIYF. CDR3 bases: TGCGCCAGCAGTCCGAACCGTTACTCTGGAAACACCATATATTTT.

This clonotype was recorded many times. The V call is TRBV6-6, the J call TRBJ1-1; a weak D match, TRBD1 (5 bases). Trimming took off 10 bases at V and 1 base at J, with 19 bases between the two ends. The germline V gene has CDR1 MNHNY and CDR2 SVGAGI (reference sequence). This CDR3 has 15 residues. As DNA, the CDR3 is TGTGCCAACCTCCGGGCGGGGGGTCAGAACACTGAAGCTTTCTTT. It translates to CANLRAGGQNTEAFF.

Of note for this clonotype: This may come from a read error, since a much larger clone is one base off. The genes are TRBV29-1 and TRBJ1-2; a possible D gene is TRBD1 (5 bases). The germline V gene encodes CDR1 SQVTM and CDR2 ANQGSEA. With 3 bases removed from V and 6 bases from J, the gap between germline ends came to 23 bases. The CDR3 has 16 amino acids. As DNA, the CDR3 is TGCAGCGTTGATATACCCTTGACCAGGACATCGGATGGCTACACCTTC. Its protein is CSVDIPLTRTSDGYTF.

This clonotype was recorded at least ten times. CDR3 protein: CASSRGGGLNEQFF. The DNA for the CDR3 is TGTGCCAGCAGCCGAGGGGGCGGACTCAATGAGCAGTTCTTC. The J gene is TRBJ2-1, the V gene TRBV7-2; TRBD1 agrees at 7 bases. This CDR3 is 14 amino acids long. The V and J ends lost 5 bases and 6 bases, in that order; junction bases with no gene match: 7. Germline CDR1 is SGHTA and CDR2 is FQGNSA.

This clonotype was recorded at least ten times. The chain joins TRBV20-1 to TRBJ2-7; 9 bases are a match to TRBD1. Germline CDR1 and CDR2: DFQATT and SNEGSKA (reference sequence). Germline trimming cut 2 bases from V and 0 bases from J; bases unmatched to any gene: 2. This CDR3 is built from 14 residues. The CDR3: CSARLDRGSYEQYF. In DNA, the CDR3 is TGCAGTGCTAGACTGGACAGGGGCTCCTACGAGCAGTACTTC.